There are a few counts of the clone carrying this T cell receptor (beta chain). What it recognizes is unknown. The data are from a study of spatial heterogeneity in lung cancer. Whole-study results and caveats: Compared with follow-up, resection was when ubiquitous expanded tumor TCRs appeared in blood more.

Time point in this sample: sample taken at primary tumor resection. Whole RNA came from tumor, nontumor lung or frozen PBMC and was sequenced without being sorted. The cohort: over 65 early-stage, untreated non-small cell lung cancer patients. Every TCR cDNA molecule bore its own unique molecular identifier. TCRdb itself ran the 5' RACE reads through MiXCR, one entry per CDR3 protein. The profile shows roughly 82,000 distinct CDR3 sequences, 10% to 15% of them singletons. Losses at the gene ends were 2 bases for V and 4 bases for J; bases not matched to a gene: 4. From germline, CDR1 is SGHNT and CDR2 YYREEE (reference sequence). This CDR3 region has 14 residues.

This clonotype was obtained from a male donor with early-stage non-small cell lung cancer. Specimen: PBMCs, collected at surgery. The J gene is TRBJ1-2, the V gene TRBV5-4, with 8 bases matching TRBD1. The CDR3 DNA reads TGTGCCAGCAGCTTTCAGGACAGGGTCTATGGCTACACCTTC. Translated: CASSFQDRVYGYTF.